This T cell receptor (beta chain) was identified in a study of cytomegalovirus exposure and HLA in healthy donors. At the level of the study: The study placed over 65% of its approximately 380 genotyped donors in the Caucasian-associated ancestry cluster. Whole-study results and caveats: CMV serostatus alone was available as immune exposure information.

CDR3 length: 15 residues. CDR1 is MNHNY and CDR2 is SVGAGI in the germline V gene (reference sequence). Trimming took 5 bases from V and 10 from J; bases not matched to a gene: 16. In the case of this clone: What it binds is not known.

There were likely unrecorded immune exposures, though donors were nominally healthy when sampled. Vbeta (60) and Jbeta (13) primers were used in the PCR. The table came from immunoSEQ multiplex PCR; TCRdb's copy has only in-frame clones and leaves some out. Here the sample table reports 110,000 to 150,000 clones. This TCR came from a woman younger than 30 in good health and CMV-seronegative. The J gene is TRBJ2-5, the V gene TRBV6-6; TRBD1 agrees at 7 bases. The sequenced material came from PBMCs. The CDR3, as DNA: TGTGCCAGCAGTCAACAGGGGCCCTCTGGGGTGGGCCAGTACTTC. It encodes CASSQQGPSGVGQYF.